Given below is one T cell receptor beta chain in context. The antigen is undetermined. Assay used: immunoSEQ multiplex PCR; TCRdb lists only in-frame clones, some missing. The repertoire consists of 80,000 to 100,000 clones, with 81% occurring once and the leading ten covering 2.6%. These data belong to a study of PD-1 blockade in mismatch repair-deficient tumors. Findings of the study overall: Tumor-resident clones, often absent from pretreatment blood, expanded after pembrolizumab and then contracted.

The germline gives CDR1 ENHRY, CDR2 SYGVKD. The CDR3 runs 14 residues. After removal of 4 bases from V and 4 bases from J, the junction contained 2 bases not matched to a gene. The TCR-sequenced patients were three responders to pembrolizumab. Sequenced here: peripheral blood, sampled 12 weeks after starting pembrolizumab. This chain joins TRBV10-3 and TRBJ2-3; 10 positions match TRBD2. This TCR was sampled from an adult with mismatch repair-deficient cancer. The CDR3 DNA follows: TGTGCCATCAGTGGGACTAGCGGCGCAGATACGCAGTATTTT. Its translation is CAISGTSGADTQYF.